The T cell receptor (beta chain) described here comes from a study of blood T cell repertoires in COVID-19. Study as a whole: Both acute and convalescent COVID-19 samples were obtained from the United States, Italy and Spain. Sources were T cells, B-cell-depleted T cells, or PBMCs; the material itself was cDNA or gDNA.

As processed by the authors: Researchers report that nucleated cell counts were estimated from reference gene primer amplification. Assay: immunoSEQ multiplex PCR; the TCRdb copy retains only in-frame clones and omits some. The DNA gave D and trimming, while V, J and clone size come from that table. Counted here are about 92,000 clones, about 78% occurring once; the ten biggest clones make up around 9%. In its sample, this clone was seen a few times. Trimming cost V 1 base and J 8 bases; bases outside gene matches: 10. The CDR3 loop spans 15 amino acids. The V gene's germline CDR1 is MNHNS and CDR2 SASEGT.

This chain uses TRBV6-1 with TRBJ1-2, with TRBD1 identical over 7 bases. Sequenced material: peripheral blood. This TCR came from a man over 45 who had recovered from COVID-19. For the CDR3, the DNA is TGTGCCAGCAGTGAAGGGGGGCAGGGGGAGAGAGGCTACACCTTC. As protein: CASSEGGQGERGYTF.